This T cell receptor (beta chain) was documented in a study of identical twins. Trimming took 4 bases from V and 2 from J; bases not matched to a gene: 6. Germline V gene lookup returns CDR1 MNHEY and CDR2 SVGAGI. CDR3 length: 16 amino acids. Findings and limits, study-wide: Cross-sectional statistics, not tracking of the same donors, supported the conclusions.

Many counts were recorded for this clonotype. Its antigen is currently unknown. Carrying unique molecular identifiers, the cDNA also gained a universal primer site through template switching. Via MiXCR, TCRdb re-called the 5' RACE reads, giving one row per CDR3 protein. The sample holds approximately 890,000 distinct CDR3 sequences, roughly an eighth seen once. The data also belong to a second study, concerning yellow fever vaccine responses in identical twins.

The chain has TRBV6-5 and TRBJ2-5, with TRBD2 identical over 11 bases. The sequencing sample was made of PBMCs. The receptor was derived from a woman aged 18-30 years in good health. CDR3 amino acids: CASSSRLAGPQETQYF. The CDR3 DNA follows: TGTGCCAGCAGTTCAAGACTAGCGGGACCTCAAGAGACCCAGTACTTC.